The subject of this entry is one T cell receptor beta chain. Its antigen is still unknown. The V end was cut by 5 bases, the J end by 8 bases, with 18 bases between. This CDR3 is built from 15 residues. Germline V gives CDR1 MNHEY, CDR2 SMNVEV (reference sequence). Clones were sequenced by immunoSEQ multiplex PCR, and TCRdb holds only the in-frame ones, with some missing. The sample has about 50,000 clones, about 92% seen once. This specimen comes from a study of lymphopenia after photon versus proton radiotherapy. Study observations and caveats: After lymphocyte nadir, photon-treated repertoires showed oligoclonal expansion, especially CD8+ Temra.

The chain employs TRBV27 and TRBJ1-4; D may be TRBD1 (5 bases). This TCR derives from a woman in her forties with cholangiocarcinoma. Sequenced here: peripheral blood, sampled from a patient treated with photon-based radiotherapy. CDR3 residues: CASSAVTGSYEKLFF. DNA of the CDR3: TGTGCCAGCAGTGCCGTTACAGGTAGCTACGAAAAACTGTTTTTT. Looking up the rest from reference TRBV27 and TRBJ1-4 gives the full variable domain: EAQVTQNPRYLITVTGKKLTVTCSQNMNHEYMSWYRQDPGLGLRQIYYSMNVEVTDKGDVPEGYKVSRKEKRNFPLILESPSPNQTSLYFCASSAVTGSYEKLFFGSGTQLSVL.